This T cell receptor beta chain appears in the sequencing data of a study of shared clonotypes between healthy human individuals. General observations from the study: Naive CD4 clonotypes were shared across a few donors at roughly 5%.

CD45RO-negative, CCR7-positively selected cells formed the naive CD8 fraction, excluding terminally differentiated effector memory CD45RA+ cells. Profiled with immunoSEQ multiplex PCR; TCRdb holds only in-frame clones, not every one. The sample carries roughly 650,000 clones, roughly 96% recorded once. Note on this clone: Its antigen is still unknown.

Trimming took 5 bases from V and 3 from J, leaving 20 bases between them. CDR1 and CDR2 (germline): MDHEN, SYDVKM. CDR3 length equals 16 residues. This sequence joins TRBV28 and TRBJ2-7, with TRBD2 as a possible D gene (5 bases). The sequenced material came from naive CD8+ T cells sorted from blood. The clonotype was recovered from a woman aged 30 to 39 in good health. The CDR3 region is CASSRKITGWDYEQYF. The CDR3 nucleotides are TGTGCCAGCAGTAGAAAGATTACGGGATGGGACTACGAGCAGTACTTC.